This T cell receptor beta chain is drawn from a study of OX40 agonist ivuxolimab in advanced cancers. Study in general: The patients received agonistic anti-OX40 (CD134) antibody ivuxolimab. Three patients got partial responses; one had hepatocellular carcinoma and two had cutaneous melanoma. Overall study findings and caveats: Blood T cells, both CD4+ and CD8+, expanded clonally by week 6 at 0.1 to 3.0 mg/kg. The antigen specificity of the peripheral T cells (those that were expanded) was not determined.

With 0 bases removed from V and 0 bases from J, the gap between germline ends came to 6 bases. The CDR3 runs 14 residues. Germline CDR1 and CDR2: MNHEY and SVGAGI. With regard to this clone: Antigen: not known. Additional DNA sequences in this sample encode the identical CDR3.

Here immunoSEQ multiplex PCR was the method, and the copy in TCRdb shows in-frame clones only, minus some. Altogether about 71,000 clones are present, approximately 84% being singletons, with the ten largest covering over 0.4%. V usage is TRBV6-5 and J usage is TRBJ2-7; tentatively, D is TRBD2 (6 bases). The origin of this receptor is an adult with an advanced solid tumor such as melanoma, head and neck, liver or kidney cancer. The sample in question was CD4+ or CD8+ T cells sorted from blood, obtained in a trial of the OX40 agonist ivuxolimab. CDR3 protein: CASSYSGGSYEQYF. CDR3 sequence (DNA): TGTGCCAGCAGTTACTCCGGGGGCTCCTACGAGCAGTACTTC.